A selection of T cell receptor beta chains follows, all from one sample in a study of radiotherapy plus CTLA-4 blockade in lung cancer. TCRdb keeps only in-frame clones here, not all; method: immunoSEQ multiplex PCR. The table has around 82,000 clones, more than 80% seen once. Sequenced here: peripheral blood, sampled from a patient treated with radiotherapy plus ipilimumab. The origin of the receptors is a human donor with non-small cell lung cancer who had stable disease on radiotherapy plus ipilimumab. CDR3s include the opening cysteine and the closing phenylalanine or tryptophan. The order of the fields is clone size, V gene, D gene, J gene, CDR3 protein, CDR3 DNA. A D gene is named only where the DNA matches it firmly. Clone size, where shown, is once, few, many, or a class for clones that have expanded.

-,TRBV14,TRBD2,TRBJ2-7,CASSQPGRVAEQYF,TGTGCCAGCAGCCAGCCCGGGAGGGTAGCCGAGCAGTACTTC
-,TRBV28,-,TRBJ2-7,CASSPPTGSRLSYF,TGTGCCAGCAGTCCCCCGACAGGATCCCGGCTTTCGTACTTC
few,TRBV28,-,TRBJ2-7,CASTTPVQHYEQYF,TGTGCCAGCACTACCCCCGTACAGCATTACGAGCAGTACTTC
-,TRBV7-6,-,TRBJ2-5,CASSSSGLETQYF,TGTGCCAGCAGCTCCTCCGGGCTTGAGACCCAGTACTTC
-,TRBV30,TRBD2,TRBJ2-2,CAWSVRSGGPNTGELFF,TGTGCCTGGAGTGTACGTAGCGGGGGACCGAACACCGGGGAGCTGTTTTTT
few,TRBV27,-,TRBJ1-4,CASSSRPATNEKLFF,TGTGCCAGCAGTTCCCGCCCCGCAACTAATGAAAAACTGTTTTTT
-,TRBV5-1,-,TRBJ2-1,CASSLETGLNEQFF,TGCGCCAGCAGCTTGGAAACAGGGCTCAATGAGCAGTTCTTC
-,TRBV5-6,TRBD2,TRBJ2-3,CASSFSGRDTQYF,TGTGCCAGCAGCTTTTCCGGGAGGGATACGCAGTATTTT
-,TRBV5-4,-,TRBJ1-6,CASSLGGTGNSPLHF,TGTGCCAGCAGCTTGGGCGGAACGGGTAATTCACCCCTCCACTTT
-,TRBV30,-,TRBJ1-5,CAWSVGNQPQHF,TGTGCCTGGAGTGTGGGGAATCAGCCCCAGCATTTT
-,TRBV27,TRBD1,TRBJ1-6,CASRGTGSSPLHF,TGTGCCAGCAGGGGGACAGGGAGTTCACCCCTCCACTTT
-,TRBV7-3,-,TRBJ2-2,CASSSSSAGGTGELFF,TGTGCCAGCAGCTCATCTAGCGCGGGTGGCACCGGGGAGCTGTTTTTT
-,TRBV7-2,TRBD1,TRBJ2-1,CASSLAPQGAYEQFF,TGTGCCAGCAGCTTAGCGCCGCAGGGGGCCTATGAGCAGTTCTTC
-,TRBV7-2,-,TRBJ2-1,CASSLTGNGEQFF,TGTGCCAGCAGCTTAACAGGGAACGGTGAGCAGTTCTTC
-,TRBV7-8,-,TRBJ2-7,CASSPRGPSYEQYF,TGTGCCAGCAGCCCCCGCGGGCCGTCCTACGAGCAGTACTTC
-,TRBV9,-,TRBJ2-3,CASSVSQGGTDTQYF,TGTGCCAGCAGCGTTTCACAGGGCGGCACAGATACGCAGTATTTT
-,TRBV5-1,-,TRBJ1-2,CASSLDQPRDYGYTF,TGCGCCAGCAGCTTGGATCAGCCCAGAGACTATGGCTACACCTTC
-,TRBV18,-,TRBJ2-7,CASSLNTEYEQYF,TGTGCCAGCTCACTCAATACAGAGTACGAGCAGTACTTC
-,TRBV27,-,TRBJ1-5,CASSLVRVAQPQHF,TGTGCCAGCAGTTTAGTTAGGGTCGCTCAGCCCCAGCATTTT
once,TRBV28,-,TRBJ1-5,CASSLFAGQRTQPQHF,TGTGCCAGCAGTTTATTTGCCGGACAGCGGACTCAGCCCCAGCATTTT
once,TRBV19,-,TRBJ2-7,CATKTIYEQYF,TGTGCCACCAAGACAATCTACGAGCAGTACTTC
few,TRBV18,TRBD2,TRBJ2-5,CASSLHGGQETQYF,TGTGCCAGCTCCCTACACGGGGGGCAAGAGACCCAGTACTTC
-,TRBV5-5,-,TRBJ2-7,CASSLAKSYEQYF,TGTGCCAGCAGCTTGGCCAAAAGCTACGAGCAGTACTTC
-,TRBV5-1,-,TRBJ2-6,CASREQGVGANVLTF,TGCGCCAGCAGAGAACAGGGTGTGGGGGCCAACGTCCTGACTTTC
few,TRBV7-6,TRBD2,TRBJ2-7,CASSTPLLAGDGEQYF,TGTGCCAGCAGCACCCCCTTACTTGCGGGAGATGGGGAGCAGTACTTC
-,TRBV19,-,TRBJ2-1,CASSPGGIPNPGEQFF,TGTGCCAGTAGCCCCGGAGGGATACCAAACCCCGGAGAGCAGTTCTTC
-,TRBV5-1,-,TRBJ2-2,CASAPGGNTGELFF,TGCGCCAGCGCTCCCGGTGGGAACACCGGGGAGCTGTTTTTT
few,TRBV29-1,-,TRBJ1-1,CSASPSVNTEAFF,TGCAGCGCCAGCCCCTCGGTGAACACTGAAGCTTTCTTT
once,TRBV14,-,TRBJ2-7,CASSQTARQYF,TGTGCCAGCAGCCAAACGGCCCGCCAGTACTTC
-,TRBV6-1,TRBD1,TRBJ2-3,CASSGRKTGGGRGGTDTQYF,TGTGCCAGCAGTGGAAGAAAGACAGGGGGAGGACGCGGTGGCACAGATACGCAGTATTTT
-,TRBV9,TRBD2,TRBJ2-7,CASSVSLAGGEQYF,TGTGCCAGCAGCGTAAGCCTAGCGGGCGGCGAGCAGTACTTC
-,TRBV5-1,-,TRBJ2-5,CASSLVPGTETQYF,TGCGCCAGCAGCTTGGTACCGGGGACGGAGACCCAGTACTTC
-,TRBV9,TRBD1,TRBJ1-6,CASSVDPGQYNSPLHF,TGTGCCAGCAGCGTCGACCCGGGACAGTATAATTCACCCCTCCACTTT
-,TRBV28,TRBD1,TRBJ1-4,CASSSAGTGGIEKLFF,TGTGCCAGCAGCTCCGCCGGGACAGGGGGTATTGAAAAACTGTTTTTT
-,TRBV7-9,-,TRBJ2-1,CASSHAGDNEQFF,TGTGCCAGCAGCCATGCCGGGGACAACGAGCAGTTCTTC
-,TRBV13,-,TRBJ2-7,CASSLGHRRHQPSYEQYF,TGTGCCAGCAGCTTAGGCCATCGGAGGCACCAACCTTCCTACGAGCAGTACTTC
-,TRBV2,-,TRBJ2-1,CASRLDRRGGEQFF,TGTGCCAGCAGATTGGACAGGAGGGGGGGTGAGCAGTTCTTC
-,TRBV28,-,TRBJ2-1,CASSPRWDQAYNEQFF,TGTGCCAGCAGCCCGCGGTGGGACCAGGCGTACAATGAGCAGTTCTTC
-,TRBV6-5,TRBD1,TRBJ2-4,CASSRTGGTKNIQYF,TGTGCCAGCAGTCGAACAGGGGGTACCAAAAACATTCAGTACTTC
-,TRBV6-6,TRBD2,TRBJ2-1,CASTQTSGFAYNEQFF,TGTGCCAGCACCCAAACTAGCGGGTTCGCCTACAATGAGCAGTTCTTC
-,TRBV6-6,-,TRBJ1-6,CASTTRGNSPLHF,TGTGCCAGCACTACTAGGGGGAATTCACCCCTCCACTTT
few,TRBV5-8,TRBD1,TRBJ1-6,CASSLTPGQANSPLHF,TGTGCCAGCAGCTTAACCCCGGGACAGGCGAATTCACCCCTCCACTTT
-,TRBV14,TRBD1,TRBJ2-3,CASSKDRGHVTDTQYF,TGTGCCAGCAGCAAGGACAGGGGGCATGTCACAGATACGCAGTATTTT
-,TRBV5-6,-,TRBJ2-7,CASSPAADSYEQYF,TGTGCCAGCAGCCCCGCAGCGGACTCCTACGAGCAGTACTTC
-,TRBV7-6,-,TRBJ2-3,CASSLGGATSTDTQYF,TGTGCCAGCAGCTTAGGGGGGGCGACTAGCACAGATACGCAGTATTTT
-,TRBV7-9,TRBD1,TRBJ1-1,CASSLVRGQGTEAFF,TGTGCCAGCAGCTTAGTAAGGGGGCAGGGCACTGAAGCTTTCTTT
-,TRBV5-1,-,TRBJ2-5,CASREGRPRDETQYF,TGCGCCAGCAGGGAGGGCCGACCAAGAGACGAGACCCAGTACTTC
-,TRBV18,-,TRBJ1-2,CASSPSLGTTYGYTF,TGTGCCAGCTCACCAAGTCTGGGGACAACGTATGGCTACACCTTC
few,TRBV29-1,-,TRBJ2-6,CSVMARANVLTF,TGCAGCGTTATGGCCCGGGCCAACGTCCTGACTTTC
-,TRBV19,TRBD2,TRBJ2-5,CASSKAGGQETQYF,TGTGCCAGTAGTAAAGCGGGGGGGCAAGAGACCCAGTACTTC
-,TRBV11-2,-,TRBJ2-7,CASSLNLQGPRDF,TGTGCCAGCAGCTTAAATCTACAGGGCCCCCGGGACTTC
-,TRBV19,-,TRBJ1-4,CASKDEKLFF,TGTGCCAGCAAGGACGAAAAACTGTTTTTT
-,TRBV7-2,TRBD1,TRBJ2-5,CASSLVTGGTETQYF,TGTGCCAGCAGCTTAGTAACAGGGGGCACGGAGACCCAGTACTTC
few,TRBV7-9,-,TRBJ1-6,CASSLGNQGRLNSPLHF,TGTGCCAGCAGCTTAGGGAACCAGGGGAGGCTTAATTCACCCCTCCACTTT
-,TRBV25-1,-,TRBJ1-3,CASSFGASGNTIYF,TGTGCCAGCAGTTTCGGGGCCTCTGGAAACACCATATATTTT
-,TRBV29-1,-,TRBJ1-1,CSVRDAEAFF,TGCAGCGTTCGAGACGCTGAAGCTTTCTTT
-,TRBV7-6,TRBD2,TRBJ2-3,CASSLFSGRKGTDTQYF,TGTGCCAGCAGCCTATTTAGCGGGAGAAAGGGGACAGATACGCAGTATTTT
once,TRBV5-1,TRBD2,TRBJ2-3,CASTPEGAGITDTQYF,TGCGCCAGCACTCCGGAGGGAGCGGGGATCACAGATACGCAGTATTTT
-,TRBV5-6,-,TRBJ2-5,CASSFGQGLSTGETQYF,TGTGCCAGCAGCTTCGGCCAGGGACTTTCGACCGGAGAGACCCAGTACTTC